The rows below give T cell receptor beta chains drawn from one sample of a study of blood T cell repertoires in COVID-19. This table comes from immunoSEQ multiplex PCR, and its TCRdb copy is limited to in-frame clones, with some not included. The table lists over 110,000 clones, more than 70% of them singletons. Sequenced sample: peripheral blood. The receptors were sampled from a human donor in a cohort sampled during active COVID-19. CDR3s include the opening cysteine and the closing phenylalanine or tryptophan. The D gene is left open where the match is weak. The size entry is marked missing in some rows and otherwise reads once, few, many or a size class.

clone_size: -; v_call: TRBV11-2; d_call: TRBD1; j_call: TRBJ2-1; cdr3_nt: TGTGCCAGCAGCTTCGATCTGAGGACAGGGGCCCACAATGAGCAGTTCTTC; cdr3_aa: CASSFDLRTGAHNEQFF
clone_size: -; v_call: TRBV3-1/TRBV3-2; d_call: -; j_call: TRBJ1-2; cdr3_nt: TGTGCCAGCAGCCAAGGGTCTCGGGTCCCGGCGGGCTACACCTTC; cdr3_aa: CASSQGSRVPAGYTF
clone_size: -; v_call: TRBV6-5; d_call: -; j_call: TRBJ1-2; cdr3_nt: TGTGCCAGCAGTTACCTCTATGGCTACACCTTC; cdr3_aa: CASSYLYGYTF
clone_size: -; v_call: TRBV5-4; d_call: TRBD1; j_call: TRBJ1-2; cdr3_nt: TGTGCCAGCGTACCTCCGGGGGACAGGGGCTATGGCTACACCTTC; cdr3_aa: CASVPPGDRGYGYTF
clone_size: -; v_call: TRBV4-1; d_call: TRBD1; j_call: TRBJ1-3; cdr3_nt: TGCGCCAGCAGCCAAGTCGCTCCGGGACAGGGGATCGTGAACTCTGGAAACACCATATATTTT; cdr3_aa: CASSQVAPGQGIVNSGNTIYF
clone_size: once; v_call: TRBV5-5; d_call: TRBD2; j_call: TRBJ2-3; cdr3_nt: TGTGCCAGCAGCTTGCATTATTCTAGCGGGCGCACAGATACGCAGTATTTT; cdr3_aa: CASSLHYSSGRTDTQYF
clone_size: -; v_call: TRBV6-2/TRBV6-3; d_call: TRBD1; j_call: TRBJ2-2; cdr3_nt: TGTGCCAGCAGTTACCGCCGGGACAGGGCCAACACCGGGGAGCTGTTTTTT; cdr3_aa: CASSYRRDRANTGELFF
clone_size: few; v_call: TRBV10-3; d_call: -; j_call: TRBJ1-1; cdr3_nt: TGTGCCATCAGTTCGTCGGCGGGGGTCGGCACTGAAGCTTTCTTT; cdr3_aa: CAISSSAGVGTEAFF
clone_size: -; v_call: TRBV7-2; d_call: TRBD1; j_call: TRBJ2-7; cdr3_nt: TGTGCCAGCAGCCAAATCCCCGGGACAGGCAGCGAGCAGTACTTC; cdr3_aa: CASSQIPGTGSEQYF
clone_size: -; v_call: TRBV3-1/TRBV3-2; d_call: -; j_call: TRBJ1-1; cdr3_nt: TGTGCCAGCAGCCCCGGGACAATGGGTTCCACTGAAGCTTTCTTT; cdr3_aa: CASSPGTMGSTEAFF
clone_size: -; v_call: TRBV19; d_call: TRBD1; j_call: TRBJ1-5; cdr3_nt: TGTGCCAGTAGTGGGCAGGGGGTTAGCAATCAGCCCCAGCATTTT; cdr3_aa: CASSGQGVSNQPQHF
clone_size: -; v_call: TRBV12-3/TRBV12-4; d_call: -; j_call: TRBJ1-1; cdr3_nt: TGTGCCAGCAGTCTTGGGGGGAAGGCTGAAGCTTTCTTT; cdr3_aa: CASSLGGKAEAFF
clone_size: few; v_call: TRBV10-3; d_call: -; j_call: TRBJ1-1; cdr3_nt: TGTGCCATCTTGCCCGCAGCGGGGCGTGAAGCTTTCTTT; cdr3_aa: CAILPAAGREAFF
clone_size: -; v_call: TRBV2; d_call: -; j_call: TRBJ1-2; cdr3_nt: TGTGCCAGCAGTGGGACAAATTATGGCTACACCTTC; cdr3_aa: CASSGTNYGYTF
clone_size: -; v_call: TRBV2; d_call: -; j_call: TRBJ2-7; cdr3_nt: TGTGCCAGCACGCCGACCGGGGATGCCTACGAGCAGTACTTC; cdr3_aa: CASTPTGDAYEQYF
clone_size: once; v_call: TRBV6-5; d_call: -; j_call: TRBJ1-2; cdr3_nt: TGTGCCAGCAGGACGTGGCAGCGGAACTATGGCTACACCTTC; cdr3_aa: CASRTWQRNYGYTF
clone_size: -; v_call: TRBV9; d_call: -; j_call: TRBJ1-3; cdr3_nt: TGTGCCAGCAGCGTAGCCCCGTATACTGGAAACACCATATATTTT; cdr3_aa: CASSVAPYTGNTIYF